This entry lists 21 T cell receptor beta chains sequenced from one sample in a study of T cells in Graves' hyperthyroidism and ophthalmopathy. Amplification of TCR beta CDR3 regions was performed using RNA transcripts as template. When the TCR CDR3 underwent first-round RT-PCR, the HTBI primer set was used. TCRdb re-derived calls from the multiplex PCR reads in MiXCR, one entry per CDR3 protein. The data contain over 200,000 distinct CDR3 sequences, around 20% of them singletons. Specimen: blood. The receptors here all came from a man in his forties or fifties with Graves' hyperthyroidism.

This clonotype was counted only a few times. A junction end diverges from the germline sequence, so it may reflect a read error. The DNA for the CDR3 is TGCGCCAGCGGCTTGGCAAATGGTGGGGTTTCCTACGAGCAGTACTTC. It is translated as CASGLANGGVSYEQYF. The chain employs TRBV5-1 and TRBJ2-7, with D unresolved. CDR3 size: 16 residues. The germline gives CDR1 SGHRS, CDR2 YFSETQ.

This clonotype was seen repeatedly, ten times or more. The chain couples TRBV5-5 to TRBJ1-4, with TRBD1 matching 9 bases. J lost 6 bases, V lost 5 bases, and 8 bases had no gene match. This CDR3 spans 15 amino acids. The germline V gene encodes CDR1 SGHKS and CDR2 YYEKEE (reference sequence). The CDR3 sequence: CASRYRQGEYEKLFF. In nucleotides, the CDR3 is TGTGCCAGCAGATACCGACAGGGGGAGTATGAAAAACTGTTTTTT.

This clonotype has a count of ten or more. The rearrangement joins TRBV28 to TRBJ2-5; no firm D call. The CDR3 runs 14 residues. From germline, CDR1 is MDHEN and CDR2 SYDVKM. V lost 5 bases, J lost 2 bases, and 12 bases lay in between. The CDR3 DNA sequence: TGTGCCAGCAGTATGTACGGTCGACAAGAGACCCAGTACTTC. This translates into CASSMYGRQETQYF.

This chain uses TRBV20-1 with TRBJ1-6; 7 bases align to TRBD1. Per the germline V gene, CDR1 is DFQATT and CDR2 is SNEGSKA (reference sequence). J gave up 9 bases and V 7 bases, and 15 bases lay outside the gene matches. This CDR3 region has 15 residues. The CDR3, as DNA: TGCAGTGTGGGAGAAAACGGACAGGTTGGTTCACCCCTCCACTTT. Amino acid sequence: CSVGENGQVGSPLHF.

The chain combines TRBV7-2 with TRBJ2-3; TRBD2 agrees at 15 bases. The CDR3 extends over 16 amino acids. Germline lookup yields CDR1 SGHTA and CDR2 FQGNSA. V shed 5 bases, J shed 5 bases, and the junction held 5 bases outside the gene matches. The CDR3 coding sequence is TGTGCCAGCAGCGACGGACTAGCGGGGGGGCAAGATACGCAGTATTTT. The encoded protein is CASSDGLAGGQDTQYF. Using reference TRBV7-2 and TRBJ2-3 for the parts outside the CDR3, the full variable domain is GAGVSQSPSNKVTEKGKDVELRCDPISGHTALYWYRQSLGQGLEFLIYFQGNSAPDKSGLPSDRFSAERTGGSVSTLTIQRTQQEDSAVYLCASSDGLAGGQDTQYFGPGTRLTVL.

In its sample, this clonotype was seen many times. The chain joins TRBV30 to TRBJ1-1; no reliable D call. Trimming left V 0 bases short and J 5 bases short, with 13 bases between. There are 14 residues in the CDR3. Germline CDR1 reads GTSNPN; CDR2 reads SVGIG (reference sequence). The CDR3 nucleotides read TGTGCCTGGAGTGTAGGTGGGGTGGGGACTGAAGCTTTCTTT. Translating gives CAWSVGGVGTEAFF.

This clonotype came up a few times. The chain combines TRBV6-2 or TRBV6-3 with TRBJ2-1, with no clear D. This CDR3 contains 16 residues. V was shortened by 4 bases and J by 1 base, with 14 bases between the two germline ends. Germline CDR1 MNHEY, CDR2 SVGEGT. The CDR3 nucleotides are TGTGCCAGCAGTTCCATTCTCTGGGTATCCTACAATGAGCAGTTCTTC. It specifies CASSSILWVSYNEQFF.

The CDR3: CASSPTTENTEAFF. CDR3 in DNA: TGCGCCAGCAGCCCTACCACCGAGAACACTGAAGCTTTCTTT. The V gene is TRBV4-3, the J gene TRBJ1-1; D unresolved. Trimming shortened V by 4 bases and J by 1 base, and 10 bases separated the two germline ends. CDR1 and CDR2 (germline): LGHNA, YSLEER. This CDR3 spans 14 amino acids.

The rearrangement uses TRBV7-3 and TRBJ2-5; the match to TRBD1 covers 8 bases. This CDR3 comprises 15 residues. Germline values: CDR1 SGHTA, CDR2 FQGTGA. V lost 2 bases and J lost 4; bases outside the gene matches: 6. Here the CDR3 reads CASSLGQGRGETQYF. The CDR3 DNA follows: TGTGCCAGCAGCTTAGGACAGGGAAGAGGAGAGACCCAGTACTTC.

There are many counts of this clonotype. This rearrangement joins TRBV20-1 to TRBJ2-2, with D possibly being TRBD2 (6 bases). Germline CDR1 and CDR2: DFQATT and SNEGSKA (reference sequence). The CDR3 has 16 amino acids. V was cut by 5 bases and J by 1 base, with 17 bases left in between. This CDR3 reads CSARPLRRGNTGELFF. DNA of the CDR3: TGCAGTGCTCGCCCGCTTAGGCGGGGGAACACCGGGGAGCTGTTTTTT.

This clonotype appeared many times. As DNA, the CDR3 is TGTGCCAGCAGCGAGCTGCGGGCTGAAGCTTTCTTT. It translates to CASSELRAEAFF. This chain uses TRBV7-9 with TRBJ1-1; unclear D gene. Per germline, CDR1 SEHNR and CDR2 FQNEAQ (reference sequence). This CDR3 region has 12 residues. V was trimmed by 5 bases and J by 6 bases, leaving 10 bases between them.

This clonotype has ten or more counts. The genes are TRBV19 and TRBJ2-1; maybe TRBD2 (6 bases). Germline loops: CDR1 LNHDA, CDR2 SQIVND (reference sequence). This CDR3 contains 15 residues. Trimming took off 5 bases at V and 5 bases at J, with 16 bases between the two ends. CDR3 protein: CASSPTWREDNEQFF. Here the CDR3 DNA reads TGTGCCAGTAGTCCCACGTGGAGGGAGGACAATGAGCAGTTCTTC.

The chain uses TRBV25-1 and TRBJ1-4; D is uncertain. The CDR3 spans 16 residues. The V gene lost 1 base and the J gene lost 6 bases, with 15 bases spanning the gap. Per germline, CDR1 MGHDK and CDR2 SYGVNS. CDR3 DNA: TGTGCCAGCAGTGAATCCGGGCTGCCCCTCGATGAAAAACTGTTTTTT. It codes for CASSESGLPLDEKLFF.

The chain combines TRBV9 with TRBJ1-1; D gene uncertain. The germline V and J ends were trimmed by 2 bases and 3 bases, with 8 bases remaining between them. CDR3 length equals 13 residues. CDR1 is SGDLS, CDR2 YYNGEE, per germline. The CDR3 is CASSVGRDTEAFF. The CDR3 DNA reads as TGTGCCAGCAGCGTTGGCCGGGACACTGAAGCTTTCTTT.

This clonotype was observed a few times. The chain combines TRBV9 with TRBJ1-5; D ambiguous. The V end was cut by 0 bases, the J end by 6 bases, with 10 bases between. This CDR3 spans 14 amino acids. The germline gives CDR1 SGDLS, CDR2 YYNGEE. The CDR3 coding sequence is TGTGCCAGCAGCGTAGGAATCGCTGCTCAGCCCCAGCATTTT. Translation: CASSVGIAAQPQHF.

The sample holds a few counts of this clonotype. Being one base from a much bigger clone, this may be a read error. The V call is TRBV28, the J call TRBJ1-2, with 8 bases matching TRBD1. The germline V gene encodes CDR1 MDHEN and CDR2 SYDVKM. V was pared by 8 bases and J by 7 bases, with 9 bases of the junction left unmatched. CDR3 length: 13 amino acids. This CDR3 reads CASGIRGPGGYTF. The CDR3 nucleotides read TGTGCCAGCGGTATCAGGGGGCCAGGTGGCTACACCTTC.

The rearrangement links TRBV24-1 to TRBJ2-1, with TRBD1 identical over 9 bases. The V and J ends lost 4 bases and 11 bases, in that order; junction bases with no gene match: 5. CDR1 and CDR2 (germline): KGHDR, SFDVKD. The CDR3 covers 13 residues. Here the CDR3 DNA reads TGTGCCACCAGTGACTCCGGGACAGGGAAGCAGTTCTTC. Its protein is CATSDSGTGKQFF.

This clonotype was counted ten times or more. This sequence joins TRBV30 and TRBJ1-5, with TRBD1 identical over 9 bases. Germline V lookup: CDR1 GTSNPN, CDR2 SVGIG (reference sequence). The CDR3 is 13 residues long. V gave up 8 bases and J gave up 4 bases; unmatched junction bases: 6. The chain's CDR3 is CAMGTGPNQPQHF. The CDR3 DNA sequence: TGTGCCATGGGGACAGGGCCTAATCAGCCCCAGCATTTT.

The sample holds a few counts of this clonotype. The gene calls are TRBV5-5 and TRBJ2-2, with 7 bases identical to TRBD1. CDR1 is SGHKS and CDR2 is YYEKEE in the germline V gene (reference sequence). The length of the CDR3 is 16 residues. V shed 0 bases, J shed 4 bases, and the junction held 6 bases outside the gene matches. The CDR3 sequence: CASSLGVQGVTGELFF. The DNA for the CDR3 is TGTGCCAGCAGCTTGGGGGTGCAGGGGGTCACCGGGGAGCTGTTTTTT.

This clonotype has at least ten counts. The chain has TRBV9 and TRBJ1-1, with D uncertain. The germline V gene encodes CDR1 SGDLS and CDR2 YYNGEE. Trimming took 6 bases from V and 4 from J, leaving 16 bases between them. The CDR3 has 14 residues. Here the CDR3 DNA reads TGTGCCAGCACCCCTGGAGGGAGGATCACTGAAGCTTTCTTT. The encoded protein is CASTPGGRITEAFF. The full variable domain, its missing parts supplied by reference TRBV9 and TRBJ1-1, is DSGVTQTPKHLITATGQRVTLRCSPRSGDLSVYWYQQSLDQGLQFLIQYYNGEERAKGNILERFSAQQFPDLHSELNLSSLELGDSALYFCASTPGGRITEAFFGQGTRLTVV.

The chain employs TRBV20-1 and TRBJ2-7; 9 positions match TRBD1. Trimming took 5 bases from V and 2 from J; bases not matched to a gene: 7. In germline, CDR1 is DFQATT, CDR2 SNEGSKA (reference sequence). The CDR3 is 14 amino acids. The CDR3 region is CSADTGTGTYEQYF. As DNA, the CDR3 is TGCAGTGCTGACACGGGGACAGGGACCTACGAGCAGTACTTC.